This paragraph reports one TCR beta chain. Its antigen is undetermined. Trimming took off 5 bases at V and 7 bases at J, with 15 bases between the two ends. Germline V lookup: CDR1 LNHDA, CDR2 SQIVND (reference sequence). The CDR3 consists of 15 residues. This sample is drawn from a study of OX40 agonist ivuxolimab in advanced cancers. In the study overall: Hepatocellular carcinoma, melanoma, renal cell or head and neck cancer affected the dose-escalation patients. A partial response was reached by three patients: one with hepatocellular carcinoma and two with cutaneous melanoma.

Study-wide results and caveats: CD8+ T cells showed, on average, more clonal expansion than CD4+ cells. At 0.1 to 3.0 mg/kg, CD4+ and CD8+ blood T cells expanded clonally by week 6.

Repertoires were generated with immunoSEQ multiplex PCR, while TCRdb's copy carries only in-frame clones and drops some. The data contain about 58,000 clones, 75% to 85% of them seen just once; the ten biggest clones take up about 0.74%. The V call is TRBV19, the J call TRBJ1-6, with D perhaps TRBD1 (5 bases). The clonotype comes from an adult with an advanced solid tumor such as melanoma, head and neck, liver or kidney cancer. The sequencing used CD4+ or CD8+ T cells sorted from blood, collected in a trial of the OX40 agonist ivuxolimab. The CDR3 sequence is CASSGAGPGNSPLHF. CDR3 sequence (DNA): TGTGCCAGTAGTGGAGCGGGACCTGGAAATTCACCCCTCCACTTT.